This T cell receptor beta chain was obtained from a study of blood T cell repertoires in COVID-19. Study-level information: Sources were T cells, B-cell-depleted T cells, or PBMCs; the material itself was cDNA or gDNA.

With 6 bases removed from V and 0 bases from J, the gap between germline ends came to 9 bases. CDR3 length: 14 amino acids. Germline V gene data show CDR1 as LNHDA and CDR2 as SQIVND (reference sequence). Study members were between about 18 and 95 years old and lived in around 24 US regions. Researchers sorted participants into cohorts using their self-reported clinical history. Here immunoSEQ multiplex PCR was the method, and the copy in TCRdb shows in-frame clones only, minus some. The sample lists a few hundred thousand clones; 75% to 85% were seen once. J is TRBJ1-5 and V is TRBV19, with D possibly TRBD1 on 6 matching bases. What was sequenced was PBMCs or T cells enriched from blood (not recorded which). The source is a woman aged 40 to 50 with acute COVID-19. CDR3 DNA: TGTGCCAGTAGCGCGGACAGTAGCAATCAGCCCCAGCATTTT. This codes for CASSADSSNQPQHF.